The 21 T cell receptor beta chains below all came from one sample that was sequenced in a study of T cell responses to AZD1222 COVID-19 vaccine. The table came from immunoSEQ multiplex PCR; TCRdb's copy has only in-frame clones and leaves some out. The sample consists of some 110,000 clones, around 90% of them appearing once. Here the sequenced sample was peripheral blood, taken 28 days after the second AZD1222 dose. The receptor set was obtained from an adult who received the AZD1222 COVID-19 vaccine.

The rearrangement links TRBV5-6 to TRBJ2-1; D is perhaps TRBD2 (6 bases). V lost 5 bases and J lost 9, with 9 bases in between. The CDR3 spans 11 residues. Germline lookup yields CDR1 SGHDT and CDR2 YYEEEE. As DNA, the CDR3 is TGTGCCAGCAGATATAGCGGTGAGCAGTTCTTC. Residues: CASRYSGEQFF. Variable domain in full (rest from reference TRBV5-6 and TRBJ2-1): DAGVTQSPTHLIKTRGQQVTLRCSPKSGHDTVSWYQQALGQGPQFIFQYYEEEERQRGNFPDRFSGHQFPNYSSELNVNALLLGDSALYLCASRYSGEQFFGPGTRLTVL.

V usage is TRBV7-2 and J usage is TRBJ1-3; no clear D gene. Looked up from germline, CDR1 is SGHTA and CDR2 is FQGNSA. The CDR3 loop spans 16 amino acids. Between the trimmed V and J ends, which lost 1 base and 0 bases, there was a span of 10 bases. CDR3 coding DNA: TGTGCCAGCAGCTTAGATTGGGGTAGCTCTGGAAACACCATATATTTT. As protein: CASSLDWGSSGNTIYF.

V and J are TRBV10-3 and TRBJ2-5; TRBD1 matches at 9 bases. Per germline, CDR1 ENHRY and CDR2 SYGVKD. J gave up 9 bases and V 4 bases, and 15 bases lay outside the gene matches. CDR3 length equals 16 residues. The CDR3 reads CAISGSIRDRVSPQYF. CDR3 coding DNA: TGTGCCATCAGTGGGTCGATTCGGGACAGGGTGAGTCCCCAGTACTTC.

As concerns this clone: This may come from a read error, since a much larger clone is one base off. V and J are TRBV2 and TRBJ1-5; D remains ambiguous. V gave up 3 bases and J gave up 4 bases, with 7 bases separating them. Germline loops: CDR1 SNHLY, CDR2 FYNNEI. This CDR3 has 13 amino acids. In nucleotides, the CDR3 is TGTGCCAGCAGTGAGAGGGAGAATCAGCCCCAGCATTTT. Translating gives CASSERENQPQHF. The complete variable domain, with remaining parts taken from reference TRBV2 and TRBJ1-5, reads EPEVTQTPSHQVTQMGQEVILRCVPISNHLYFYWYRQILGQKVEFLVSFYNNEISEKSEIFDDQFSVERPDGSNFTLKIRSTKLEDSAMYFCASSERENQPQHFGDGTRLSIL.

The rearrangement links TRBV6-2 or TRBV6-3 to TRBJ1-1; D might be TRBD1 (5 bases). Deletions cut 6 bases from V and 3 bases from J, with 8 bases between. There are 12 residues in the CDR3. Germline-derived CDR1 and CDR2 are MNHEY and SVGEGT. In nucleotides, the CDR3 is TGTGCCAGCAGCCAGGGTCACACTGAAGCTTTCTTT. It specifies CASSQGHTEAFF.

The J gene is TRBJ2-7, the V gene TRBV27; 9 bases line up with TRBD1. Germline CDR1 is MNHEY and CDR2 is SMNVEV (reference sequence). J lost 3 bases, V lost 8 bases, and 5 bases had no gene match. CDR3 length: 13 amino acids. The CDR3 bases are TGTGCCAGCGGACAGGGGAGAAGCTACGAGCAGTACTTC. Residues: CASGQGRSYEQYF.

This chain connects TRBV5-6 to TRBJ2-5; D is unresolved. CDR1 and CDR2 (germline): SGHDT, YYEEEE. Trimming left V 4 bases short and J 4 bases short, with 5 bases between. The CDR3 has 11 amino acids. CDR3 bases: TGTGCCAGCAGCCTCCGAGAGACCCAGTACTTC. Translation gives CASSLRETQYF. Based on the CDR3 plus reference TRBV5-6 and TRBJ2-5, the full variable domain is DAGVTQSPTHLIKTRGQQVTLRCSPKSGHDTVSWYQQALGQGPQFIFQYYEEEERQRGNFPDRFSGHQFPNYSSELNVNALLLGDSALYLCASSLRETQYFGPGTRLLVL.

The rearrangement uses TRBV12-3 or TRBV12-4 and TRBJ1-2; D uncertain. The CDR3 runs 12 residues. Trimming stripped 2 bases from V and 4 bases from J, with 5 bases between. CDR3 residues: CASSLNSYGYTF. The CDR3 coding sequence is TGTGCCAGCAGTTTAAACAGCTATGGCTACACCTTC.

This clone was detected only once. V gene TRBV15 combines with J gene TRBJ2-2; 7 bases align to TRBD1. With V trimmed by 3 bases and J by 7 bases, 2 bases remained unmatched. The CDR3 is made up of 13 amino acids. Germline V lookup: CDR1 LNHNV, CDR2 YYDKDF (reference sequence). This CDR3 is CATSRGQRGELFF. The CDR3 nucleotides are TGTGCCACCAGCAGGGGACAGCGCGGGGAGCTGTTTTTT. Full variable domain (rest looked up from reference TRBV15 and TRBJ2-2): DAMVIQNPRYQVTQFGKPVTLSCSQTLNHNVMYWYQQKSSQAPKLLFHYYDKDFNNEADTPDNFQSRRPNTSFCFLDIRSPGLGDTAMYLCATSRGQRGELFFGEGSRLTVL.

The rearrangement joins TRBV19 to TRBJ1-2, with 8 bases that match TRBD1. Germline V gene lookup returns CDR1 LNHDA and CDR2 SQIVND (reference sequence). V dropped 7 bases and J dropped 3; count of bases not matched to a gene: 10. This CDR3 spans 15 amino acids. Here the CDR3 reads CASTNGQGYDYGYTF. The CDR3 coding sequence is TGTGCCAGTACGAACGGACAGGGCTACGACTATGGCTACACCTTC.

The chain is built from TRBV18 and TRBJ1-3, with no clear D. Per germline, CDR1 KGHSH and CDR2 LQKENI. The CDR3 has 15 amino acids. Trimming cost V 1 base and J 2 bases, with 9 bases left between them. Written as DNA, the CDR3 is TGTGCCAGCTCACCACAGGGCGTACCTGGAAACACCATATATTTT. It is translated as CASSPQGVPGNTIYF.

This chain links TRBV7-2 with TRBJ1-2; D remains unclear. The CDR3 extends over 13 amino acids. CDR1 and CDR2 (germline): SGHTA, FQGNSA. The germline V and J ends were trimmed by 6 bases and 0 bases, with 8 bases remaining between them. The CDR3, as DNA: TGTGCCAGCAGTCCAGACTCTAACTATGGCTACACCTTC. This codes for CASSPDSNYGYTF.

This chain connects TRBV7-2 to TRBJ2-7; tentative D call: TRBD1 (6 bases). Per the germline V gene, CDR1 is SGHTA and CDR2 is FQGNSA. V lost 2 bases and J lost 3, with 11 bases in between. The length of the CDR3 is 14 residues. CDR3 sequence: CASSLTAQGYEQYF. Written as DNA, the CDR3 is TGTGCCAGCAGCTTAACGGCACAGGGCTACGAGCAGTACTTC.

The V and J genes are TRBV10-3 and TRBJ2-1; the D call may be TRBD1 or TRBD2 (5 bases each). Trimming left V 4 bases short and J 2 bases short, with 15 bases between. Germline CDR1 is ENHRY and CDR2 is SYGVKD. The CDR3 contains 16 residues. The CDR3 DNA sequence: TGTGCCATCAGTGCTTACCGGGGCCGTGCCTACAATGAGCAGTTCTTC. Translation gives CAISAYRGRAYNEQFF.

The chain uses TRBV19 and TRBJ1-5; a possible D gene is TRBD1 (5 bases). This CDR3 region has 16 residues. Germline loops: CDR1 LNHDA, CDR2 SQIVND (reference sequence). V shed 1 base and J shed 3 bases, with 13 bases lying between them. CDR3 region: CASSIAGTFINQPQHF. The CDR3 coding sequence is TGTGCCAGTAGTATAGCCGGGACCTTTATCAATCAGCCCCAGCATTTT.

The rearrangement uses TRBV4-3 and TRBJ2-3, with 8 bases lining up with TRBD2. CDR1 and CDR2 (germline): LGHNA, YSLEER. V was pared by 4 bases and J by 3 bases, with 9 bases of the junction left unmatched. The CDR3 totals 16 residues. CDR3 in DNA: TGCGCCAGCAGCCTAGAAGCGGGGGCGCGGACAGATACGCAGTATTTT. Residues: CASSLEAGARTDTQYF.

The chain is built from TRBV15 and TRBJ2-2; 8 bases match TRBD2. Trimming removed 4 bases from V and 7 bases from J; junction bases left unmatched: 17. The CDR3 runs to 18 residues. Germline V lookup: CDR1 LNHNV, CDR2 YYDKDF (reference sequence). The CDR3 DNA is TGTGCCACCAGCACGCCGGGGGGGTTGGGAAGAACCGGCGGGGAGCTGTTTTTT. Translated: CATSTPGGLGRTGGELFF.

The rearrangement uses TRBV15 and TRBJ2-7; 8 bases are shared with TRBD1. J was trimmed by 5 bases and V by 6 bases; bases with no gene match: 9. The CDR3 is 14 amino acids. Germline CDR1 and CDR2: LNHNV and YYDKDF (reference sequence). CDR3 in DNA: TGTGCCACCAGGTCGCGCAGGGGGCTGAACGAGCAGTACTTC. Amino acids: CATRSRRGLNEQYF.

The CDR3 coding sequence is TGCGCCAGCAGCACCAGGGGTTCCTACGAGCAGTACTTC. Encoded protein: CASSTRGSYEQYF. The V call is TRBV5-1, the J call TRBJ2-7, with D perhaps TRBD1 (6 bases). The V gene lost 4 bases and the J gene lost 1 base, with 9 bases spanning the gap. There are 13 residues in the CDR3. Germline V gene sequence: CDR1 SGHRS, CDR2 YFSETQ. The variable domain in full, completed from reference TRBV5-1 and TRBJ2-7, reads KAGVTQTPRYLIKTRGQQVTLSCSPISGHRSVSWYQQTPGQGLQFLFEYFSETQRNKGNFPGRFSGRQFSNSRSEMNVSTLELGDSALYLCASSTRGSYEQYFGPGTRLTVT.

The chain joins TRBV28 to TRBJ2-4, with D uncertain. The CDR3 is made up of 14 amino acids. Germline assignment: CDR1 MDHEN and CDR2 SYDVKM. Trimming cost V 5 bases and J 0 bases, with 8 bases left between them. CDR3: CASSPWEAKNIQYF. CDR3 DNA: TGTGCCAGCAGTCCCTGGGAAGCCAAAAACATTCAGTACTTC.

The chain couples TRBV5-6 to TRBJ1-3; D ambiguous. Trimming pared 3 bases from V and 0 bases from J, leaving 7 bases between. This CDR3 spans 14 amino acids. The V gene's germline CDR1 is SGHDT and CDR2 YYEEEE. The CDR3 DNA is TGTGCCAGCAGCTCTAGGAGCTCTGGAAACACCATATATTTT. Its protein is CASSSRSSGNTIYF.